The clone carrying this T cell receptor beta chain was counted between two and nine times. The antigen is undetermined. This sample was included in a study of T-cell reconstitution after alpha-beta-depleted transplantation in children. The TCRbeta library incorporated unique molecular identifiers. TCRdb redid the calling of the PCR reads with MiXCR, one entry per CDR3 protein. Of around 130,000 distinct CDR3 sequences listed, roughly 9% are singletons. Broader study findings: Several patients had high TCRbeta diversity at day 60; it came from surviving recipient T cells and thymic progenitors.

With 5 bases removed from V and 6 bases from J, the gap between germline ends came to 13 bases. The CDR3 has 13 amino acids. The germline V gene has CDR1 SGHDN and CDR2 FVKESK. The receptor was isolated from a girl less than two years old who had a stem cell transplant for combined immunodeficiency, so the T cells may come from the graft donor. The sequenced sample was PBMCs, mostly from graft donor cells, obtained 180 days after TCRalphabeta/CD19-depleted stem cell transplant. J is TRBJ1-1 and V is TRBV14; maybe TRBD1 (5 bases). The CDR3 sequence: CASSKQRDSEAFF. The CDR3, as DNA: TGTGCCAGCAGCAAACAACGGGACTCTGAAGCTTTCTTT.